A single T cell receptor beta chain is shown here with its context. This sample also contains other DNA sequences that code for the same CDR3. The record originates from a study of CD8+ T cells in alopecia areata. cDNA serving as the sequencing template came from extracted, reverse transcribed RNA. Sequencing used immunoSEQ multiplex PCR; TCRdb keeps in-frame clones, though not all of them. The sample holds about 210,000 clones, around two fifths seen once. V lost 4 bases, J lost 6 bases, and 3 bases lay in between. CDR1 is SQVTM and CDR2 is ANQGSEA in the germline V gene. CDR3 length equals 10 residues. As to treatment: oral pan-JAK inhibitor, 5-10 mg twice daily.

The chain carries TRBV29-1 and TRBJ2-2; D unresolved. This receptor was obtained from a human donor with alopecia areata. The material sequenced was CD4+ T cells sorted from blood, taken at approximately week 36, from a patient treated with tofacitinib. CDR3 protein: CSVGAGELFF. Written as DNA, the CDR3 is TGCAGCGTTGGTGCCGGGGAGCTGTTTTTT.